This T cell receptor (beta chain) originates from a study of T cell responses to AZD1222 COVID-19 vaccine. The overall study: Pooling was applied to second doses at about 4 or about 12 weeks.

V lost 6 bases and J 0 bases, leaving 16 bases between the germline ends. Germline V gene sequence: CDR1 SGDLS, CDR2 YYNGEE. This CDR3 has 16 amino acids. This clone has only one observation. Its target is unknown. Method: immunoSEQ multiplex PCR; TCRdb's copy keeps in-frame clones and lacks some. The data contain about 84,000 clones, around 91% of them seen just once; the ten biggest clones take up under 35%. General observations from the study: Samples come after the peak T cell response, not at day 14. At 160-218 and 743-854, vaccine-associated CD4 TCRs were dominant, and they spanned spike. Spike-specific TCR depth and breadth grew after two AZD1222 doses.

This chain uses TRBV9 with TRBJ2-1; tentative D call: TRBD2 (5 bases). The receptor's source is an adult in good health. The material was peripheral blood, obtained on day 0 of AZD1222 vaccination. CDR3 nucleotide sequence: TGTGCCAGCACCCGTGAGGGAGAAAGCTCCTACAATGAGCAGTTCTTC. Its protein is CASTREGESSYNEQFF.